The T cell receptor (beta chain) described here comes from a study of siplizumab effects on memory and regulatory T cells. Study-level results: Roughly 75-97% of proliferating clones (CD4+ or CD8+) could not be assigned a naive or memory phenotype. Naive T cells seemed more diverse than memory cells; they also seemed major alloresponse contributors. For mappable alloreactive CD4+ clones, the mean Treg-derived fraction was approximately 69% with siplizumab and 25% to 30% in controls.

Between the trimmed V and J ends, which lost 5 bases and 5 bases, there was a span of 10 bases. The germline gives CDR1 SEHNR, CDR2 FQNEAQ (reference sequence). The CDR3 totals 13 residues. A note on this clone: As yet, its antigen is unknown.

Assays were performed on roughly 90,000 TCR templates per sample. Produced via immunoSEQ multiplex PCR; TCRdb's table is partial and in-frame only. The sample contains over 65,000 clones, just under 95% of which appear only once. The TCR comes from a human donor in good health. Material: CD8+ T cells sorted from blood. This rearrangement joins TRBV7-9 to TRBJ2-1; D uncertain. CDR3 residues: CASSPDFNNEQFF. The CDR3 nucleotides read TGTGCCAGCAGCCCAGACTTTAACAATGAGCAGTTCTTC.